This T cell receptor (beta chain) comes out of a study of technical replicates of blood from a few donors. The CDR3 runs 14 residues. V trimming: 5 bases; J trimming: 7 bases; junction bases outside the gene matches: 8. Germline CDR1 and CDR2: WSHSY and SAAADI. Sequenced by immunoSEQ multiplex PCR; TCRdb stores in-frame clones only, minus some. The repertoire includes roughly 80,000 clones, roughly 93% of them detected once, and about 0.23% sits in the top ten. This clonotype was obtained from a human donor in good health. V usage is TRBV10-2 and J usage is TRBJ1-2, with 9 bases aligning to TRBD1. Sequences were obtained from T cells isolated from PBMCs. The CDR3 region has the DNA TGCGCCAGCAGTAAAAGGGACAGGGAGGGTGGCTACACCTTC. Amino acids: CASSKRDREGGYTF.